Below, 20 T cell receptor beta chains from the same sample are listed, as sequenced in a study of neurological immune-mediated disorders (dated by TCRdb to the late 2010s). The library was built by means of 5' RACE. This sample was sequenced with an Illumina HiSeq 2500. TCRdb trimmed the raw reads at Q25, called clones with MiXCR and kept productive beta chains. Rows are unified per CDR3 protein, each entry keeping the most common DNA and genes. The sample yields approximately 50,000 distinct CDR3 sequences; approximately 3.8% were counted once. The biggest ten clones account for 1.6% of the sample. The sequencing input was PBMCs. Source of these receptors: a man under 40 with multiple sclerosis.

This clonotype was observed many times. The chain uses TRBV12-3 or TRBV12-4 and TRBJ2-1, with a possible D match to TRBD2 (6 bases). The CDR3 runs to 15 residues. V dropped 7 bases and J dropped 2 bases, with 15 bases sitting between them. CDR3 coding DNA: TGTGCCAGCAACCCCAGACTAGAACCCTACAATGAGCAGTTCTTC. The encoded protein is CASNPRLEPYNEQFF.

The chain has TRBV20-1 and TRBJ1-2, with 7 bases fitting TRBD1. This CDR3 comprises 15 residues. Trimming at V came to 4 bases and at J to 4 bases, leaving 12 bases not matched to a gene. Germline V CDR1 and CDR2: DFQATT, SNEGSKA (reference sequence). CDR3 in DNA: TGCAGTGCTATAAGTAGGGACAGATTGATCTATGGCTACACCTTC. Its translation is CSAISRDRLIYGYTF.

This clonotype was seen ten or more times. The J gene is TRBJ1-2, the V gene TRBV7-2; D unclear. Trimming removed 5 bases from V and 8 bases from J, with 9 bases in between. The CDR3 runs 11 residues. In germline, CDR1 is SGHTA, CDR2 FQGNSA. CDR3 sequence: CASSKARGYTF. The DNA of the CDR3 is TGTGCCAGCAGCAAAGCCCGGGGCTACACCTTC.

This clonotype appeared many times. The chain is built from TRBV12-3 or TRBV12-4 and TRBJ1-1; 8 bases fit TRBD1. The CDR3 is 16 residues long. V was pared by 3 bases and J by 4 bases, with 10 bases of the junction left unmatched. For the CDR3, the DNA is TGTGCCAGCAGTTTTTTACAGGGGGGCGCGGGCACTGAAGCTTTCTTT. It yields the protein CASSFLQGGAGTEAFF.

This clonotype came up many times. The chain carries TRBV6-6 and TRBJ2-5; TRBD2 might be the D (6 bases). Germline V gene lookup returns CDR1 MNHNY and CDR2 SVGAGI (reference sequence). V gave up 2 bases and J gave up 1 base, with 8 bases separating them. This CDR3 has 14 residues. CDR3 DNA sequence: TGTGCCAGCAGTTACCGGGACTTCCAAGAGACCCAGTACTTC. It translates to CASSYRDFQETQYF.

V usage is TRBV6-2 or TRBV6-3 and J usage is TRBJ2-3; 9 bases line up with TRBD1. Trimming at V came to 6 bases and at J to 1 base, leaving 8 bases not matched to a gene. CDR3 size: 16 residues. Germline assignment: CDR1 MNHEY and CDR2 SVGEGT. The CDR3: CASRPGTGLRTDTQYF. DNA for the CDR3: TGTGCCAGCAGGCCCGGGACAGGGCTTCGCACAGATACGCAGTATTTT.

This clonotype has a count of ten or more. The chain links TRBV20-1 to TRBJ2-1; 9 bases are shared with TRBD2. This CDR3 is built from 14 residues. The germline gives CDR1 DFQATT, CDR2 SNEGSKA (reference sequence). V gave up 6 bases and J gave up 8 bases; unmatched junction bases: 11. The CDR3 is CSARHAGGRYEQFF. The CDR3 coding sequence is TGCAGTGCCAGGCACGCGGGGGGGCGATATGAGCAGTTCTTC.

This clonotype showed up many times. This chain connects TRBV12-3 or TRBV12-4 to TRBJ1-1; D is unresolved. V was shortened by 6 bases and J by 4 bases, with 6 bases between the two germline ends. This CDR3 comprises 11 residues. The CDR3 DNA reads TGTGCCAGCAGGACCTCCACTGAAGCTTTCTTT. Its translation: CASRTSTEAFF.

In its sample, this clonotype was seen many times. J is TRBJ2-7 and V is TRBV7-9; perhaps D is TRBD1 or TRBD2 (5 bases each). The V end was cut by 6 bases, the J end by 5 bases, with 14 bases between. The germline gives CDR1 SEHNR, CDR2 FQNEAQ (reference sequence). This CDR3 is 13 amino acids long. The CDR3 loop reads CASSKPGPNEQYF. CDR3 coding DNA: TGTGCCAGCAGTAAACCGGGACCCAACGAGCAGTACTTC.

The V gene is TRBV18, the J gene TRBJ1-1; 7 bases align to TRBD1. Germline V lookup: CDR1 KGHSH, CDR2 LQKENI. J was trimmed by 4 bases and V by 6 bases; bases with no gene match: 5. The CDR3 loop spans 13 amino acids. The CDR3 spells CASSGTVGTEAFF. CDR3 DNA: TGTGCCAGCTCGGGGACAGTGGGCACTGAAGCTTTCTTT.

In its sample, this clonotype is medium-sized. The rearrangement uses TRBV6-6 and TRBJ1-3; D remains ambiguous. Germline-derived CDR1 and CDR2 are MNHNY and SVGAGI (reference sequence). This CDR3 has 11 amino acids. V lost 2 bases, J lost 8 bases, and 4 bases lay in between. The CDR3 here is CASSYGDTIYF. The CDR3 DNA reads as TGTGCCAGCAGTTACGGTGACACCATATATTTT.

This clonotype has ten or more counts. V and J are TRBV24-1 and TRBJ1-1, with 7 bases that match TRBD1. The V segment lost 7 bases and the J segment 1 base; nucleotides outside the gene matches: 2. CDR3 length: 13 amino acids. The germline CDR1 and CDR2 sequences are KGHDR and SFDVKD. This CDR3 reads CATSNRGNTEAFF. In DNA, the CDR3 is TGTGCCACCAGCAACAGGGGGAACACTGAAGCTTTCTTT.

At least ten counts were recorded for this clonotype. The chain has TRBV20-1 and TRBJ2-1, with D perhaps given as TRBD1 or TRBD2 (5 bases each). This CDR3 has 13 residues. CDR1 is DFQATT and CDR2 is SNEGSKA in the germline V gene (reference sequence). The V end lost 6 bases, the J end lost 3 bases, and 12 bases lay between the germline ends. In nucleotides, the CDR3 is TGCAGTGCCCCGGTTGGGGGCTACAATGAGCAGTTCTTC. The encoded protein is CSAPVGGYNEQFF.

This clonotype was seen ten or more times. V and J are TRBV5-1 and TRBJ2-7; D is ambiguous. Germline values: CDR1 SGHRS, CDR2 YFSETQ. Trimming took off 0 bases at V and 0 bases at J, with 10 bases between the two ends. This CDR3 contains 15 residues. CDR3 residues: CASSLDPRSSYEQYF. The CDR3 DNA reads as TGCGCCAGCAGCTTGGATCCGAGGAGCTCCTACGAGCAGTACTTC.

This clonotype was detected ten times or more. The chain combines TRBV6-6 with TRBJ2-7; 11 nucleotides align to TRBD2. CDR3 length: 18 amino acids. Germline lookup yields CDR1 MNHNY and CDR2 SVGAGI (reference sequence). After removal of 0 bases from V and 3 bases from J, the junction contained 10 bases not matched to a gene. CDR3 in DNA: TGTGCCAGCAGTTACTCATCCCTAGCGGGAGGAACCCACTACGAGCAGTACTTC. It codes for CASSYSSLAGGTHYEQYF.

This clonotype has at least ten counts. The CDR3 DNA reads TGTGCCAGCAGTTACCGGCAGAACACTGAAGCTTTCTTT. Its translation: CASSYRQNTEAFF. The chain is built from TRBV6-5 and TRBJ1-1; D not resolved. Germline CDR1 MNHEY, CDR2 SVGAGI. V was trimmed by 2 bases and J by 1 base, leaving 5 bases between them. CDR3 length equals 13 residues.

This clonotype was detected many times. CDR3 nucleotide sequence: TGTGCCAGCAGCTTGGAAAGAACCGGGGAGCTGTTTTTT. Translating gives CASSLERTGELFF. The chain combines TRBV5-6 with TRBJ2-2; D gene uncertain. CDR3 length: 13 amino acids. Trimming stripped 0 bases from V and 5 bases from J, with 5 bases between. The germline V gene encodes CDR1 SGHDT and CDR2 YYEEEE. Together with reference TRBV5-6 and TRBJ2-2, the CDR3 gives the full variable domain: DAGVTQSPTHLIKTRGQQVTLRCSPKSGHDTVSWYQQALGQGPQFIFQYYEEEERQRGNFPDRFSGHQFPNYSSELNVNALLLGDSALYLCASSLERTGELFFGEGSRLTVL.

This clonotype has ten or more counts. V usage is TRBV7-6 and J usage is TRBJ1-3; D not resolved. V lost 1 base to trimming and J lost 0 bases, with 4 bases between them. Per germline, CDR1 SGHVS and CDR2 FNYEAQ. There are 14 residues in the CDR3. The CDR3: CASSLGNSGNTIYF. CDR3 DNA sequence: TGTGCCAGCAGCTTAGGGAACTCTGGAAACACCATATATTTT.

This clonotype was detected a few times. The chain employs TRBV7-3 and TRBJ1-1, with D maybe TRBD1 (6 bases). The germline V gene encodes CDR1 SGHTA and CDR2 FQGTGA. V lost 4 bases, J lost 4 bases, and 13 bases lay in between. There are 14 residues in the CDR3. CDR3 nucleotides: TGTGCCAGCAGCTCACAGGGTTACGGCACTGAAGCTTTCTTT. Amino acid sequence: CASSSQGYGTEAFF.

This clonotype was observed many times. V and J are TRBV7-2 and TRBJ2-3, with TRBD1 matching over 9 bases. The CDR3 runs 14 residues. Germline values: CDR1 SGHTA, CDR2 FQGNSA. V lost 5 bases to trimming and J lost 4 bases; unmatched junction nucleotides: 4. This chain's CDR3 is CASSLTGGADTQYF. DNA of the CDR3: TGTGCCAGCAGCCTTACAGGGGGCGCAGATACGCAGTATTTT.